These T cell receptor beta chains were read from a single sample in a study of blood T cell repertoires in COVID-19. TCRdb's table, derived via immunoSEQ multiplex PCR, lists solely in-frame clones and lacks some. The table records around 330,000 clones, 88% of them present only once. The sequenced sample was peripheral blood. These receptor sequences come from a woman in her 30s with COVID-19, enrolled during active disease. Both conserved end residues are part of each CDR3. The order of the fields is J gene, clone size, V gene, D gene, CDR3 DNA, CDR3 protein. D genes are given only for firm matches. The size field is filled for only some rows; it gives once, few, many or a size class.

J gene: TRBJ2-3
clone size: -
V gene: TRBV6-4
D gene: TRBD2
CDR3 DNA: TGTGCCAGCAGTGATCAAGCGGGGGGCGCAGATACGCAGTATTTT
CDR3 protein: CASSDQAGGADTQYF

J gene: TRBJ2-5
clone size: -
V gene: TRBV5-4
D gene: -
CDR3 DNA: TGTGCCAGCAGGGGGACACCGTACCAAGAGACCCAGTACTTC
CDR3 protein: CASRGTPYQETQYF

J gene: TRBJ1-1
clone size: -
V gene: TRBV4-1
D gene: -
CDR3 DNA: TGCGCCAGCAGCCAAGAGGGCACCGGGAACACTGAAGCTTTCTTT
CDR3 protein: CASSQEGTGNTEAFF

J gene: TRBJ2-5
clone size: -
V gene: TRBV7-8
D gene: TRBD2
CDR3 DNA: TGTGCCAGCAGCTTGTTAGCGGGGGAGACCCAGTACTTC
CDR3 protein: CASSLLAGETQYF

J gene: TRBJ1-1
clone size: once
V gene: TRBV6-6
D gene: -
CDR3 DNA: TGTGCCAGCTCCGGGATAGCCCCTGAAGCTTTCTTT
CDR3 protein: CASSGIAPEAFF

J gene: TRBJ1-1
clone size: -
V gene: TRBV6-5
D gene: -
CDR3 DNA: TGTGCCAGCAGTTACTCGGACAGACCTAACACTGAAGCTTTCTTT
CDR3 protein: CASSYSDRPNTEAFF

J gene: TRBJ1-2
clone size: once
V gene: TRBV2
D gene: TRBD1
CDR3 DNA: TGTGCCAGCAGGGAGGACAGGGTTGGGAACTATGGCTACACCTTC
CDR3 protein: CASREDRVGNYGYTF

J gene: TRBJ2-7
clone size: -
V gene: TRBV27
D gene: -
CDR3 DNA: TGTGCCAGCAGTTTCGCACCGGTCTCCTACGAGCAGTACTTC
CDR3 protein: CASSFAPVSYEQYF

J gene: TRBJ1-6
clone size: -
V gene: TRBV11-3
D gene: -
CDR3 DNA: TGTGCCAGCAGCTTATCGCGGGGTAATTCACCCCTCCACTTT
CDR3 protein: CASSLSRGNSPLHF

J gene: TRBJ1-4
clone size: -
V gene: TRBV6-5
D gene: -
CDR3 DNA: TGTGCCAGCAGTTACACCGGGACTAATGAAAAACTGTTTTTT
CDR3 protein: CASSYTGTNEKLFF

J gene: TRBJ1-5
clone size: -
V gene: TRBV29-1
D gene: -
CDR3 DNA: TGCAGCGTTGAAGGAACGGGACACTCCAATCAGCCCCAGCATTTT
CDR3 protein: CSVEGTGHSNQPQHF

J gene: TRBJ2-5
clone size: -
V gene: TRBV29-1
D gene: -
CDR3 DNA: TGCAGCGCGGACTTCGAGGCAGAGACCCAGTACTTC
CDR3 protein: CSADFEAETQYF

J gene: TRBJ1-2
clone size: -
V gene: TRBV30
D gene: TRBD1
CDR3 DNA: TGTGCCTCCCCCAGCTCGGACAGGATATTTCATGGCTACACCTTC
CDR3 protein: CASPSSDRIFHGYTF

J gene: TRBJ1-4
clone size: -
V gene: TRBV11-2
D gene: -
CDR3 DNA: TGTGCCAGCAGCTTCATCCCTAATGAAAAACTGTTTTTT
CDR3 protein: CASSFIPNEKLFF

J gene: TRBJ1-4
clone size: -
V gene: TRBV7-9
D gene: -
CDR3 DNA: TGTGCCAGCAGCAATCAAGGGAGTGCAACTAATGAAAAACTGTTTTTT
CDR3 protein: CASSNQGSATNEKLFF

J gene: TRBJ2-2
clone size: -
V gene: TRBV19
D gene: -
CDR3 DNA: TGTGCCAGTAGTATAAATAGGAACACCGGGGAGCTGTTTTTT
CDR3 protein: CASSINRNTGELFF